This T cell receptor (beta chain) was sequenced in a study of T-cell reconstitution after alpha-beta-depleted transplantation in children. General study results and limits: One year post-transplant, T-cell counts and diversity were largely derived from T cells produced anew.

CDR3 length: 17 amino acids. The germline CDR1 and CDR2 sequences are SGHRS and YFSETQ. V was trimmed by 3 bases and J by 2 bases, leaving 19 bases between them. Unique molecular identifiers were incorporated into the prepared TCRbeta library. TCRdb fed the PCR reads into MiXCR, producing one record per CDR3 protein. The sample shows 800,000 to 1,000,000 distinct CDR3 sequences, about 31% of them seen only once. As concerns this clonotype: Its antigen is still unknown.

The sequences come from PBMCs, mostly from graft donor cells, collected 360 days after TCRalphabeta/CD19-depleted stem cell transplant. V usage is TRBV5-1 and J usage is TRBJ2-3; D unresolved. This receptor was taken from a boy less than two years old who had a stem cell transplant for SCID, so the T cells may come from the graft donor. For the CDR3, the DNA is TGCGCCAGCAGCTGGAGTTTTGGCGGACCCTACACAGATACGCAGTATTTT. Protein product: CASSWSFGGPYTDTQYF.